Listed below are T cell receptor beta chains from one sample, sequenced in a study of CD8+CD57+ T cells in acquired aplastic anemia. A single record per CDR3 protein comes from TCRdb applying MiXCR to the reads. The sample yields roughly 180,000 distinct CDR3 sequences, about 50% seen once. The sequencing sample was made of sorted CD4+, CD8+, or CD8+CD57+ T cells (not recorded which) from PBMCs. Receptors were obtained from a human donor with aplastic anemia. The CDR3 runs from the conserved cysteine through the conserved F or W. D genes are given only for firm matches. Clone sizes are given selectively: once, few, many, or a class where the clone is expanded.

j_gene,v_gene,d_gene,abundance,CDR3nt,CDR3aa
TRBJ1-3,TRBV9,TRBD1,.,TGTGCCAGCAGCGACAGGGGAACATCTGGAAACACCATATATTTT,CASSDRGTSGNTIYF
TRBJ2-3,TRBV19,TRBD1,few,TGTGCCAGTAGTACGCCGGGACAGGTCACAGATACGCAGTATTTT,CASSTPGQVTDTQYF
TRBJ2-7,TRBV7-3,.,.,TGTGCCAGCAGCTCTTACCGAGGTGACGAGCAGTACTTC,CASSSYRGDEQYF
TRBJ1-1,TRBV20-1,.,many,TGCAGTGCTAGAGATCAGGGAATGAGCACTGAAGCTTTCTTT,CSARDQGMSTEAFF
TRBJ2-7,TRBV20-1,.,.,TGCAGTGCTAGAGATGCGCGAGGGAGGAACGACGAGCAGTACTTC,CSARDARGRNDEQYF
TRBJ2-7,TRBV6-1,TRBD1,many,TGTGCCAGCAGCACCGGGACAGAACCCTACGAGCAGTACTTC,CASSTGTEPYEQYF
TRBJ2-7,TRBV7-2,.,many,TGTGCCAGCAGCTTACAGGCAGGAGAGTACGAGCAGTACTTC,CASSLQAGEYEQYF
TRBJ2-7,TRBV7-8,.,.,TGTGCCAGCAGTTGGGGGCGGTACTACGAGCAGTACTTC,CASSWGRYYEQYF
TRBJ2-1,TRBV7-6,.,once,TGTGCCAGTAATGACGGGGGCCATGAGCAGTTCTTC,CASNDGGHEQFF
TRBJ2-7,TRBV10-3,.,many,TGTGCCATTAAATGGGGGCGTGCTAGGGACGAGCAGTACTTC,CAIKWGRARDEQYF
TRBJ2-1,TRBV24-1,TRBD2,few,TGTGCCACCAGTGATCCGAGCGGGAGCTCCTACAATGAGCAGTTCTTC,CATSDPSGSSYNEQFF
TRBJ2-2,TRBV24-1,.,.,TGTGCCACCGAGCACACAAACACCGGGGAGCTGTTTTTT,CATEHTNTGELFF
TRBJ2-2,TRBV29-1,.,.,TGCAGCGCCAAAGGGGTAGAGTTAAACACCGGGGAGCTGTTTTTT,CSAKGVELNTGELFF
TRBJ1-2,TRBV20-1,.,many,TGCAGTGCTAGAGATCGCGACACCGCTAACTATGGCTACACCTTC,CSARDRDTANYGYTF
TRBJ2-7,TRBV2,.,many,TGTGCCAGCTTACAGGGGGGGTTCTCCTACGAGCAGTACTTC,CASLQGGFSYEQYF
TRBJ2-2,TRBV10-3,TRBD2,.,TGTGCCATCAGAGACGGGGGGGCCGACGGGGAGCTGTTTTTT,CAIRDGGADGELFF
TRBJ2-3,TRBV5-1,.,once,TGCGCCAGCAGCTTGGCCCCCCCTACAGATACGCAGTATTTT,CASSLAPPTDTQYF
TRBJ2-1,TRBV7-3,TRBD2,.,TGTGCCAGCAGGCCTGCAGCGGGGGGCTACAATGAGCAGTCCTTT,CASRPAAGGYNEQSF
TRBJ1-4,TRBV6-1,.,.,TGTGCCAGCAGTCCAGGTCTGACTAATGAAAAACTGTTTTTT,CASSPGLTNEKLFF
TRBJ2-1,TRBV24-1,TRBD2,.,TGTGCCACCTGGGGGGGGAGTGGCCATGAGCAGTTCTTC,CATWGGSGHEQFF
TRBJ1-2,TRBV25-1,.,.,TGTGCCAGCAGTGATTCGGGAGACTATGGCTACACCTTC,CASSDSGDYGYTF
TRBJ2-5,TRBV20-1,.,once,TGCAGTGCTAAATCTGAGGGGGGGCCCTCAGAGACCCAGTACTTC,CSAKSEGGPSETQYF
TRBJ1-6,TRBV7-2,.,.,TGTGCCAGCAGCTTAGCGGCAGGGGATGATTCACCCCTCCACTTT,CASSLAAGDDSPLHF
TRBJ1-1,TRBV7-9,TRBD1,many,TGTGCCAGCAGCTTAGCCGGCAGGGGGAGCACTGAAGCTTTCTTT,CASSLAGRGSTEAFF
TRBJ1-5,TRBV25-1,TRBD1,.,TGTGCCAGCAGTCCGGGACAGGGGGCTCAGCCCCAGCATTTT,CASSPGQGAQPQHF